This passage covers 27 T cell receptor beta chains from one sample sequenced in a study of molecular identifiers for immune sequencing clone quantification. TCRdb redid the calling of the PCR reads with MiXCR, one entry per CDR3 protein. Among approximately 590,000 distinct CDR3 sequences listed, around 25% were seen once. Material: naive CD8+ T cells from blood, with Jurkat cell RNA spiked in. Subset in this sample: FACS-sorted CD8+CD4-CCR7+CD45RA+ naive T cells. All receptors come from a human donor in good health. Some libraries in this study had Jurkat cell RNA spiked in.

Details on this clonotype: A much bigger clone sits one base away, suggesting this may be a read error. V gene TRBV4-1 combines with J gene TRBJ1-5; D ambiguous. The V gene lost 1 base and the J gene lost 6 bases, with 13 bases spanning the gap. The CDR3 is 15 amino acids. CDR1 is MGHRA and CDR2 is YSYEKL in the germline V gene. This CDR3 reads CASSQVCGFSQPQHF. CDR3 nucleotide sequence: TGCGCCAGCAGCCAAGTTTGTGGGTTTAGTCAGCCCCAGCATTTT.

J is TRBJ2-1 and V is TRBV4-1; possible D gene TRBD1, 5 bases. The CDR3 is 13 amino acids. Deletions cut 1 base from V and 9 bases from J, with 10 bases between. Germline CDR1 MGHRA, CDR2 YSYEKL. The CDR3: CASSQVGAVEQFF. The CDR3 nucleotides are TGCGCCAGCAGCCAAGTTGGGGCGGTTGAGCAGTTCTTC.

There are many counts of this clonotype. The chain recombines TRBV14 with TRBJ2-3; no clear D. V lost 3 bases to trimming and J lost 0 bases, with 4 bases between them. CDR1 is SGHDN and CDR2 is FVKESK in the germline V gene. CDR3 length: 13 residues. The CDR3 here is CASSHPSTDTQYF. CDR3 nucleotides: TGTGCCAGCAGCCACCCTAGCACAGATACGCAGTATTTT. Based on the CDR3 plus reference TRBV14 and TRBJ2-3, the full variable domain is EAGVTQFPSHSVIEKGQTVTLRCDPISGHDNLYWYRRVMGKEIKFLLHFVKESKQDESGMPNNRFLAERTGGTYSTLKVQPAELEDSGVYFCASSHPSTDTQYFGPGTRLTVL.

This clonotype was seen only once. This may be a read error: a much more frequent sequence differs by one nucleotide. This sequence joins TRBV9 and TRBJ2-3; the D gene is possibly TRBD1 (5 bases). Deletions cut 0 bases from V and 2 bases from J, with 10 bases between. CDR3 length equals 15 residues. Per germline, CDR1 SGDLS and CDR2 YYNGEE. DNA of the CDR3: TGTGCCAGCAGCGTAGAGGGGTTTGACACAGATACGCAGTATTTT. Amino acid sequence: CASSVEGFDTDTQYF.

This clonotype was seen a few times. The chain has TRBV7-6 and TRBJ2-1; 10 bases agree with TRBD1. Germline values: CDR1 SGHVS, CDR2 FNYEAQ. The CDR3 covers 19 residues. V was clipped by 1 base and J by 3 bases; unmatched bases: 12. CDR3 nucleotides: TGTGCCAGCAGCTTAGTCCTTGAGCTCGGGACAGGGGTCTACAATGAGCAGTTCTTC. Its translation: CASSLVLELGTGVYNEQFF.

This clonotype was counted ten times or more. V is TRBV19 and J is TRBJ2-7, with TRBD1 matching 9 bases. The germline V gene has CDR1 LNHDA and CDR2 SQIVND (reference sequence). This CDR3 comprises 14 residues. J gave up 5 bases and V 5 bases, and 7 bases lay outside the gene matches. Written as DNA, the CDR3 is TGTGCCAGTAGTCCTTGGACAGGGGCCCACGAGCAGTACTTC. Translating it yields CASSPWTGAHEQYF.

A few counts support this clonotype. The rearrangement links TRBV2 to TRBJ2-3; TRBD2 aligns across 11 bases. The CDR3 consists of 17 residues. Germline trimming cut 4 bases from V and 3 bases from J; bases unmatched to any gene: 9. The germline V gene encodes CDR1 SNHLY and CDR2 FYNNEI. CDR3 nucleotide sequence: TGTGCCAGCAGTGTCACAACTAGCGGGGGATATACAGATACGCAGTATTTT. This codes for CASSVTTSGGYTDTQYF.

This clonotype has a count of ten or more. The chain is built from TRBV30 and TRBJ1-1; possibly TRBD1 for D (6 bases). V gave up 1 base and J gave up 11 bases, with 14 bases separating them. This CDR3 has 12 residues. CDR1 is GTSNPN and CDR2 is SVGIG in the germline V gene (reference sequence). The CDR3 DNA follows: TGTGCCTGGAGTGCCGCAGGGGCTTGGGCTTTCTTT. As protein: CAWSAAGAWAFF.

CDR3 DNA: TGTGCCAGCAGTCAAATTCGGACAGGGGGGAACTATGGCTACACCTTC. It specifies CASSQIRTGGNYGYTF. The chain combines TRBV6-2 or TRBV6-3 with TRBJ1-2, with 10 bases aligning to TRBD1. This CDR3 is 16 amino acids long. Germline-derived CDR1 and CDR2 are MNHEY and SVGEGT. Trimming removed 5 bases from V and 2 bases from J; junction bases left unmatched: 8.

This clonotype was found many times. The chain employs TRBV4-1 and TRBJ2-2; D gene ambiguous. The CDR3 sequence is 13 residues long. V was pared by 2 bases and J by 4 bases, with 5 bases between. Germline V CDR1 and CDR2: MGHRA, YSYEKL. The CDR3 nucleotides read TGCGCCAGCAGCCAAAGGATCACCGGGGAGCTGTTTTTT. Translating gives CASSQRITGELFF.

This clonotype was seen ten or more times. In DNA, the CDR3 is TGTGCCAGCAGCCAAGATTGGGGGGCCGGGACTGAAGCTTTCTTT. Its translation is CASSQDWGAGTEAFF. The chain is built from TRBV14 and TRBJ1-1; D possibly corresponds to TRBD1 (6 bases). Germline loops: CDR1 SGHDN, CDR2 FVKESK. Trimming shortened V by 0 bases and J by 5 bases, and 13 bases separated the two germline ends. This CDR3 comprises 15 residues.

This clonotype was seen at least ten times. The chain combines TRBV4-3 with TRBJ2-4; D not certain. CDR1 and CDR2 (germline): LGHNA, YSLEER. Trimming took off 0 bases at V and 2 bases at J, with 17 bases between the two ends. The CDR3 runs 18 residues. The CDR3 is CASSQDRLGIATKNIQYF. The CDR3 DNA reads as TGCGCCAGCAGCCAAGATCGGCTTGGGATTGCGACCAAAAACATTCAGTACTTC.

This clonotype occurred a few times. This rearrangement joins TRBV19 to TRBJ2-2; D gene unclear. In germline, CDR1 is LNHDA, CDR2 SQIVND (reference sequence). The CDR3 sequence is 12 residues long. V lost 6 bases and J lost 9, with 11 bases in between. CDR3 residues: CASSPPSWELFF. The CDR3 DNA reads TGTGCCAGTAGCCCCCCGTCCTGGGAGCTGTTTTTT.

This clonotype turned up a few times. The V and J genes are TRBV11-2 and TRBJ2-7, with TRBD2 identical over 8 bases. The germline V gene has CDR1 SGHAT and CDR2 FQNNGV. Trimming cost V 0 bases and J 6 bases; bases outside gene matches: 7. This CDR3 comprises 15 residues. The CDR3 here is CASSLDPGGLLEQYF. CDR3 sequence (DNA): TGTGCCAGCAGCTTAGATCCGGGAGGGTTGCTCGAGCAGTACTTC.

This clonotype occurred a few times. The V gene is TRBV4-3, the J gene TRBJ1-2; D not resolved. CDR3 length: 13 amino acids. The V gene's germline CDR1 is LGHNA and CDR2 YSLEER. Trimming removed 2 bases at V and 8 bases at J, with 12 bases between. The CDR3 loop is CASSQRYRGGYTF. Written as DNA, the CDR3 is TGCGCCAGCAGCCAACGATACAGAGGCGGCTACACCTTC.

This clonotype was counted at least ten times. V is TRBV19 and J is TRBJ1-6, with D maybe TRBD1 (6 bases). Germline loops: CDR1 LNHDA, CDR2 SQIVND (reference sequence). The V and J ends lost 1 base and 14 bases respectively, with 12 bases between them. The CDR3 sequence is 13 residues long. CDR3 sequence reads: CASSIVTGNTLHF. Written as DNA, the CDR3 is TGTGCCAGTAGTATAGTAACAGGGAACACCCTCCACTTT.

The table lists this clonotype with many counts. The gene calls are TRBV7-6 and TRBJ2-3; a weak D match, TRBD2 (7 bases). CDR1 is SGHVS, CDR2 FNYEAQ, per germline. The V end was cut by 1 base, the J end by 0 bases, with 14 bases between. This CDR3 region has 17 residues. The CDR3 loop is CASSLVGGPDSTDTQYF. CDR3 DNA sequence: TGTGCCAGCAGCTTAGTCGGGGGGCCCGACAGCACAGATACGCAGTATTTT.

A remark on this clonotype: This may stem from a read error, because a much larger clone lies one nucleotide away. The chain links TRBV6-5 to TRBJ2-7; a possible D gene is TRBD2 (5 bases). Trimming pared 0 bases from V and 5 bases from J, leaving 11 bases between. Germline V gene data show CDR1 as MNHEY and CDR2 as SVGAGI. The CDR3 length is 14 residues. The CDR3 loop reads CASSYSGSVDEQYF. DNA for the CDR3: TGTGCCAGCAGTTACTCGGGTAGCGTCGACGAGCAGTACTTC.

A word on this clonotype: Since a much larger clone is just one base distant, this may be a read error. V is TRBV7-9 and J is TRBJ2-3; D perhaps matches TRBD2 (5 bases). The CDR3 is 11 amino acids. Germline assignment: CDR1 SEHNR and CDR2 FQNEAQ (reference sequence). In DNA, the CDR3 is TGTGCGTCAGCGGAGGCAGATACGCAGTATTTT. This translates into CASAEADTQYF. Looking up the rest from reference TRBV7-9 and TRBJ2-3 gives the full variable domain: DTGVSQNPRHKITKRGQNVTFRCDPISEHNRLYWYRQTLGQGPEFLTYFQNEAQLEKSRLLSDRFSAERPKGSFSTLEIQRTEQGDSAMYLCASAEADTQYFGPGTRLTVL.

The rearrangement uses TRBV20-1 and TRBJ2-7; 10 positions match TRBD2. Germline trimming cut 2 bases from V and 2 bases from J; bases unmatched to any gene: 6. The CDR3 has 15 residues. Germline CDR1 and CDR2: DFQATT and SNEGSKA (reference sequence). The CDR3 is CSARSIAGGPYEQYF. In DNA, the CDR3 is TGCAGTGCTAGATCAATAGCGGGAGGACCCTACGAGCAGTACTTC.

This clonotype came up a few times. The CDR3 sequence: CASSLLGTSGSNEQYF. DNA of the CDR3: TGTGCCAGCAGTTTACTCGGGACTAGCGGGAGTAACGAGCAGTACTTC. The chain recombines TRBV27 with TRBJ2-7, with 14 bases that match TRBD2. CDR1 MNHEY and CDR2 SMNVEV come from the germline V gene (reference sequence). V was pared by 2 bases and J by 5 bases, with 5 bases of the junction left unmatched. The CDR3 totals 16 residues.

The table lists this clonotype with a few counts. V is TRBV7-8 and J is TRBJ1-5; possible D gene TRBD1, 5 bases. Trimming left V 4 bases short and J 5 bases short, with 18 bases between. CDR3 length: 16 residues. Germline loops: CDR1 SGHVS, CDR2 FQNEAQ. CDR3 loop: CASSSGLGRPDQPQHF. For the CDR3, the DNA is TGTGCCAGCAGCTCGGGCCTGGGGCGACCGGATCAGCCCCAGCATTTT.

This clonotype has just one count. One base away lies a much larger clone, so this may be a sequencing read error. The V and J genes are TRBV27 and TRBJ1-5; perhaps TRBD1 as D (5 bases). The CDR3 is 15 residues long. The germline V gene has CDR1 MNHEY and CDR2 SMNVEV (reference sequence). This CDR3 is CACSLLFGGNQPQHF. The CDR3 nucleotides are TGTGCCTGCAGTTTATTATTCGGGGGAAATCAGCCCCAGCATTTT.

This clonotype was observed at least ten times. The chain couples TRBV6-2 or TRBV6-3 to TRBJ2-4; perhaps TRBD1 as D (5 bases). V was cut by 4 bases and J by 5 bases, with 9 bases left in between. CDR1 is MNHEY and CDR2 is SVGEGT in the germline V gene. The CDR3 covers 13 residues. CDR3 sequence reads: CASSWTIQNIQYF. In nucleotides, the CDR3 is TGTGCCAGCAGTTGGACAATCCAAAACATTCAGTACTTC.

The DNA for the CDR3 is TGTGCCAGTAGTATGGGACAGGTCACAGATACGCAGTATTTT. Residues: CASSMGQVTDTQYF. The chain recombines TRBV19 with TRBJ2-3, with 8 bases fitting TRBD1. The CDR3 has 14 amino acids. Trimming at V came to 3 bases and at J to 2 bases, leaving 1 base not matched to a gene. Germline values: CDR1 LNHDA, CDR2 SQIVND (reference sequence).

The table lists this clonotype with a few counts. The CDR3 bases are TGTGCCAGCAGTAACCGGGACAGCCGGCTGGGGGAGCAGTACTTC. It is translated as CASSNRDSRLGEQYF. The rearrangement joins TRBV6-1 to TRBJ2-7, with 7 bases lining up with TRBD1. The CDR3 consists of 15 residues. J was trimmed by 7 bases and V by 5 bases; bases with no gene match: 14. Germline V gene sequence: CDR1 MNHNS, CDR2 SASEGT.

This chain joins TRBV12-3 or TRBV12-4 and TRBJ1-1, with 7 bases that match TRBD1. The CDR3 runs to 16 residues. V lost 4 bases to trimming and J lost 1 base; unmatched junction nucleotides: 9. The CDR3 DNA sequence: TGTGCCAGCAGTTCCGGGACAGCGACCGGGAACACTGAAGCTTTCTTT. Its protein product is CASSSGTATGNTEAFF.